The sequence of this T cell receptor beta chain was determined in a study of CD8 T cells in ankylosing spondylitis (dated by TCRdb to the late 2010s). At the level of the whole study: The study set out to find disease-linked TCR variants by profiling T cell receptor beta repertoires in ankylosing spondylitis patients and healthy donors. Samples of peripheral blood were taken, and for ankylosing spondylitis patients, synovial fluid was collected as well. The whole study cohort included 90 to 120 healthy donors and 25 or so ankylosing spondylitis patients. The investigation overall reported the following: Some TCR beta motif variants had previously been reported in synovial fluid and blood of reactive arthritis patients, which suggested common disease-initiation mechanisms. In peripheral blood, the disease-linked clones were found at relatively low frequencies and had a CD8+ phenotype. A TCR beta motif made up of about eight highly homologous amino acid variants appeared to be characteristic of blood from ankylosing spondylitis patients. Significant enrichment of the disease-linked clones was reported in matched synovial fluid samples from ankylosing spondylitis patients.

For sequencing, an Illumina HiSeq 2500 was employed. Quantitative 5'-RACE with molecular barcodes was the method used to prepare the TCR beta libraries. Regarding the original processing steps: Disease-linked TCR variants were identified with a new computational method built on a probabilistic model of VDJ rearrangement. The public reads were quality trimmed at Q25 with fastp and then assembled into clones with MiXCR by TCRdb, keeping productive beta chains. A single entry per CDR3 protein holds the most common genes and DNA from its merged rows. The V and J calls come from TCRdb's annotation, not from the publication. A total of 350,000 to 400,000 distinct CDR3 sequences appear in this sample, 20% to 25% of them only once. About an eighth of the sample is taken by the ten largest. Between the V and J ends, shortened by 3 bases and 6 bases respectively, the junction contains 9 bases. CDR1 and CDR2 were assigned from the germline V gene (reference sequence) as LNHNV and YYDKDF. The CDR3 spans 13 residues, from the cysteine through the phenylalanine. Only the CDR3 DNA stays, 39 bases, in frame from base 1.

For this clonotype: Its antigen has not been determined. The input lacks base qualities; no much larger clone sits a single base away.

Sequencing was performed on blood, either unsorted or a sorted T cell fraction (not recorded which). In this chain, TRBV15 is recombined with TRBJ2-1, and perhaps TRBD2 as D gene, on 7 matching bases. This receptor was identified in a male donor with ankylosing spondylitis or in good health (not recorded which). The encoded CDR3 is CATSSRGANEQFF. The nucleotide sequence is given as TGTGCCACCAGCAGCCGGGGGGCCAATGAGCAGTTCTTC.